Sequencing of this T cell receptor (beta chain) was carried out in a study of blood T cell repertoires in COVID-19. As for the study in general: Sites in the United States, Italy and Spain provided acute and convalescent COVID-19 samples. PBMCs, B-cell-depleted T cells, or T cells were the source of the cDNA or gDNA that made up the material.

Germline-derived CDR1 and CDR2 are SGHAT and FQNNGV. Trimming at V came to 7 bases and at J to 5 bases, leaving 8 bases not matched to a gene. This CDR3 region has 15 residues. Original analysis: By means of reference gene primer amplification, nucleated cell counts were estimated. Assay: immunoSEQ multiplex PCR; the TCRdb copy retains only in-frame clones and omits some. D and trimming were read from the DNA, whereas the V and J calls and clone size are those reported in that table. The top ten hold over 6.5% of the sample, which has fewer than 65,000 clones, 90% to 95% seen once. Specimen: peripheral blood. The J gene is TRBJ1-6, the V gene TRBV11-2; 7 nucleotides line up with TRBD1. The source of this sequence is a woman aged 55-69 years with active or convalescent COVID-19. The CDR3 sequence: CASTRDRGNNSPLHF. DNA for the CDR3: TGTGCCAGCACCCGGGACAGAGGGAATAATTCACCCCTCCACTTT.